A single sample gave rise to the 20 T cell receptor beta chains below, sequenced in a study of long-term antiretroviral therapy in people with HIV. Sequencing relied on immunoSEQ assay v3.0, run at survey level. TCRdb's copy holds only in-frame clones and misses some; the assay was immunoSEQ multiplex PCR. The data show 35,000 to 55,000 clones, more than 90% seen once. This sample comprised unsorted PBMCs, obtained 3.7 years after starting antiretroviral therapy. Receptor source: a woman between 50 and 59 years old with HIV.

The chain has TRBV7-8 and TRBJ1-1, with 8 bases that match TRBD1. Trimming took 3 bases from V and 1 from J; bases not matched to a gene: 1. Germline V gene sequence: CDR1 SGHVS, CDR2 FQNEAQ. This CDR3 contains 14 residues. In DNA, the CDR3 is TGTGCCAGCAGCTTTGGACAGGGGAACACTGAAGCTTTCTTT. It specifies CASSFGQGNTEAFF. The full variable domain, in which reference TRBV7-8 and TRBJ1-1 provide the parts outside the CDR3, is GAGVSQSPRYKVAKRGQDVALRCDPISGHVSLFWYQQALGQGPEFLTYFQNEAQLDKSGLPSDRFFAERPEGSVSTLKIQRTQQEDSAVYLCASSFGQGNTEAFFGQGTRLTVV.

There are a few counts of this clone. This chain links TRBV7-9 with TRBJ2-1; no clear D. V was shortened by 5 bases and J by 3 bases, with 11 bases between the two germline ends. Germline CDR1 SEHNR, CDR2 FQNEAQ (reference sequence). The CDR3 sequence is 14 residues long. CDR3 loop: CASSTPGHYNEQFF. Written as DNA, the CDR3 is TGTGCCAGCAGCACTCCAGGCCACTACAATGAGCAGTTCTTC.

This clone was seen just once. The chain uses TRBV7-2 and TRBJ2-5; no clear D. From germline, CDR1 is SGHTA and CDR2 FQGNSA. With 1 base removed from V and 0 bases from J, the gap between germline ends came to 9 bases. The CDR3 loop spans 15 amino acids. The CDR3 sequence is CASSLGQSYQETQYF. CDR3 DNA: TGTGCCAGCAGCTTAGGGCAGTCGTACCAAGAGACCCAGTACTTC. Filled out from reference TRBV7-2 and TRBJ2-5, the complete variable domain reads GAGVSQSPSNKVTEKGKDVELRCDPISGHTALYWYRQSLGQGLEFLIYFQGNSAPDKSGLPSDRFSAERTGGSVSTLTIQRTQQEDSAVYLCASSLGQSYQETQYFGPGTRLLVL.

This chain joins TRBV5-5 and TRBJ1-5; tentative D call: TRBD1 (5 bases). The CDR3 sequence is 15 residues long. From germline, CDR1 is SGHKS and CDR2 YYEKEE (reference sequence). The V end lost 0 bases, the J end lost 5 bases, and 12 bases lay between the germline ends. CDR3 bases: TGTGCCAGCAGCTTGGTGGGCGACAGCTATCAGCCCCAGCATTTT. Translating it yields CASSLVGDSYQPQHF.

In DNA form, the CDR3 reads TGTGCCAGTAGTTCACAGACGCTCTCTGGAAACACCATATATTTT. This sequence encodes CASSSQTLSGNTIYF. The chain employs TRBV19 and TRBJ1-3, with D unclear. This CDR3 is built from 15 residues. V was pared by 5 bases and J by 0 bases, with 11 bases between. CDR1 and CDR2 from the germline V gene are LNHDA and SQIVND (reference sequence).

The V and J genes are TRBV10-2 and TRBJ2-1; TRBD2 matches 8 bases. The germline V gene encodes CDR1 WSHSY and CDR2 SAAADI. Trimming at V came to 3 bases and at J to 3 bases, leaving 10 bases not matched to a gene. CDR3 length: 17 residues. CDR3: CASSDAGAGGRYNEQFF. The CDR3, as DNA: TGCGCCAGCAGTGATGCAGGTGCGGGGGGCCGCTACAATGAGCAGTTCTTC.

The rearrangement uses TRBV10-2 and TRBJ1-2; D gene ambiguous. CDR1 WSHSY and CDR2 SAAADI come from the germline V gene. The length of the CDR3 is 13 residues. V lost 4 bases and J lost 3, with 9 bases in between. CDR3 in DNA: TGCGCCAGCAGTGTGAGCAGCTACTATGGCTACACCTTC. Encoded protein: CASSVSSYYGYTF.

The V call is TRBV20-1, the J call TRBJ1-1; 7 nucleotides line up with TRBD1. Trimming cost V 6 bases and J 7 bases; bases outside gene matches: 5. The CDR3 consists of 11 residues. Germline V gene sequence: CDR1 DFQATT, CDR2 SNEGSKA (reference sequence). CDR3 DNA: TGCAGTGCCGAAGGACAGGATGAAGCTTTCTTT. Amino acids: CSAEGQDEAFF.

V gene TRBV13 combines with J gene TRBJ1-3, with 7 nucleotides matching TRBD1. This CDR3 comprises 16 residues. Germline loops: CDR1 PRHDT, CDR2 FYEKMQ (reference sequence). With V trimmed by 2 bases and J by 0 bases, 4 bases remained unmatched. The CDR3 here is CASSLTGAFSGNTIYF. The CDR3 DNA reads TGTGCCAGCAGCTTAACAGGGGCTTTCTCTGGAAACACCATATATTTT.

The chain joins TRBV30 to TRBJ2-5; D could derive from TRBD1 or TRBD2 (6 bases each). Deletions cut 8 bases from V and 4 bases from J, with 14 bases between. Looked up from germline, CDR1 is GTSNPN and CDR2 is SVGIG (reference sequence). CDR3 length: 12 residues. This chain's CDR3 is CARDGGGETQYF. In nucleotides, the CDR3 is TGTGCCCGGGACGGGGGCGGAGAGACCCAGTACTTC. Complete variable domain (other parts from reference TRBV30 and TRBJ2-5): SQTIHQWPATLVQPVGSPLSLECTVEGTSNPNLYWYRQAAGRGLQLLFYSVGIGQISSEVPQNLSASRPQDRQFILSSKKLLLSDSGFYLCARDGGGETQYFGPGTRLLVL.

This chain connects TRBV5-1 to TRBJ1-6, with D perhaps matching TRBD1 (6 bases). The V gene's germline CDR1 is SGHRS and CDR2 YFSETQ. Trimming removed 4 bases at V and 6 bases at J, with 14 bases between. The CDR3 loop spans 15 amino acids. CDR3 residues: CASSGTGTSNSPLHF. The CDR3 bases are TGCGCCAGCAGCGGGACCGGGACAAGTAATTCACCCCTCCACTTT.

The chain is built from TRBV7-8 and TRBJ2-5; 7 positions agree with TRBD1. This CDR3 contains 14 residues. The germline CDR1 and CDR2 sequences are SGHVS and FQNEAQ. V lost 5 bases to trimming and J lost 5 bases; unmatched junction nucleotides: 8. The CDR3 DNA follows: TGTGCCAGCAGCCCCGGGACAGTAATTGAGACCCAGTACTTC. It is translated as CASSPGTVIETQYF.

The genes are TRBV28 and TRBJ2-5, with TRBD2 matching over 9 bases. Germline V gene sequence: CDR1 MDHEN, CDR2 SYDVKM. The CDR3 extends over 16 amino acids. The V gene end was trimmed by 3 bases and the J gene end by 5 bases; junction bases not matched to a gene: 10. The CDR3 DNA reads TGTGCCAGCAGTTTGCCGGTGCGGGGGGGCGAGGAGACCCAGTACTTC. Protein product: CASSLPVRGGEETQYF.

The chain is built from TRBV11-2 and TRBJ1-3; 8 bases are shared with TRBD1. Germline assignment: CDR1 SGHAT and CDR2 FQNNGV. Trimming cost V 6 bases and J 3 bases; bases outside gene matches: 7. CDR3 length equals 15 residues. The CDR3 region has the DNA TGTGCCAGCAGTATTCAGGGGGCGCGTGGAAACACCATATATTTT. It encodes CASSIQGARGNTIYF.

The rearrangement joins TRBV10-3 to TRBJ1-4, with TRBD1 identical over 8 bases. Germline V lookup: CDR1 ENHRY, CDR2 SYGVKD. Trimming removed 4 bases from V and 5 bases from J; junction bases left unmatched: 3. There are 14 residues in the CDR3. CDR3 coding DNA: TGTGCCATCAGTGGGGGACAGGAGAATGAAAAACTGTTTTTT. Translation: CAISGGQENEKLFF.

The chain recombines TRBV19 with TRBJ1-4; 7 nucleotides align to TRBD1. The ends lost 3 bases at V and 7 bases at J; junction bases unmatched: 5. The CDR3 runs to 14 residues. Germline CDR1 is LNHDA and CDR2 is SQIVND (reference sequence). The CDR3 loop is CASSIGGGSEKLFF. The CDR3 bases are TGTGCCAGTAGTATTGGAGGGGGCAGTGAAAAACTGTTTTTT.

The count of this clone is one. The CDR3 sequence is CASSLAGGTYNEQFF. The CDR3 DNA sequence: TGTGCCAGCAGCTTAGCCGGGGGGACCTACAATGAGCAGTTCTTC. V is TRBV7-9 and J is TRBJ2-1; 7 bases are a match to TRBD2. Looked up from germline, CDR1 is SEHNR and CDR2 is FQNEAQ (reference sequence). Unmatched junction bases numbered 1, after V lost 0 bases and J lost 2 bases. This CDR3 region has 15 residues.

The chain links TRBV2 to TRBJ2-5; TRBD1 aligns across 7 bases. This CDR3 spans 15 amino acids. Germline V CDR1 and CDR2: SNHLY, FYNNEI. V was pared by 2 bases and J by 4 bases, with 7 bases of the junction left unmatched. The CDR3 region has the DNA TGTGCCAGCAGTGAAAGGGACAGCCCAGGAGAGACCCAGTACTTC. It is translated as CASSERDSPGETQYF.

The chain couples TRBV2 to TRBJ1-2; D not certain. The ends were cut back, 2 bases at V and 8 bases at J, with 9 bases in the middle. The germline V gene has CDR1 SNHLY and CDR2 FYNNEI. This CDR3 is built from 12 residues. CDR3 nucleotide sequence: TGTGCCAGCAGTGAATCGGGGAAGGGCTACACCTTC. Protein: CASSESGKGYTF.

This clone was recorded once. CDR3 loop: CASGTGTTDTQYF. In DNA form, the CDR3 reads TGCGCCAGCGGAACCGGGACCACAGATACGCAGTATTTT. The chain uses TRBV5-1 and TRBJ2-3; D assignment may be TRBD1 or TRBD2 (5 bases each). There are 13 residues in the CDR3. Per germline, CDR1 SGHRS and CDR2 YFSETQ. The V end was cut by 7 bases, the J end by 2 bases, with 11 bases between.